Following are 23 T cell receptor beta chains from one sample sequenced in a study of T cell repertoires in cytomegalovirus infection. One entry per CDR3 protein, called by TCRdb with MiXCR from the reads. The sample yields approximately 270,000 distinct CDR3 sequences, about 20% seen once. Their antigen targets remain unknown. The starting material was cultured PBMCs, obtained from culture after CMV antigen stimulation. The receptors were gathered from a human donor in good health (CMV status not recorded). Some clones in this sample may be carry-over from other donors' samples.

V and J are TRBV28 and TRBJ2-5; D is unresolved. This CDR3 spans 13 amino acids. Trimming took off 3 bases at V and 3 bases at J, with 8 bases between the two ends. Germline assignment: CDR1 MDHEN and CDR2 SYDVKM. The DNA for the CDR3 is TGTGCCAGCAGTTTTCCCCCGGAAGAGACCCAGTACTTC. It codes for CASSFPPEETQYF.

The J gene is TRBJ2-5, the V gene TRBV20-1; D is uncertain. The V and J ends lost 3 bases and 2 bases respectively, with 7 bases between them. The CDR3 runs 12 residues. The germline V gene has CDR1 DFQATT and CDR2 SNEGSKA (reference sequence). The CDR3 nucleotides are TGCAGTGCTAGGACGGTTCAAGAGACCCAGTACTTC. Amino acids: CSARTVQETQYF.

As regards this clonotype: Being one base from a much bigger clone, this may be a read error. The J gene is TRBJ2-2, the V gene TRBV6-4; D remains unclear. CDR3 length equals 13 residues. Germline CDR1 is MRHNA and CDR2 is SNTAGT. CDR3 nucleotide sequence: TGTGCCAGCAGTGAGACGAACACCAGGGAGCTGTTTTTT. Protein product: CASSETNTRELFF.

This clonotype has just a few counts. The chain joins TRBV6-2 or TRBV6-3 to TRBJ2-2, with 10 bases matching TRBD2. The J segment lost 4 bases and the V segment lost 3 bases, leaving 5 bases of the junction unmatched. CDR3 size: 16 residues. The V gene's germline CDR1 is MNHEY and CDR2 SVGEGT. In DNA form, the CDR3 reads TGTGCCAGCAGTTATGAGCGGGAGGGCCTCACCGGGGAGCTGTTTTTT. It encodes CASSYEREGLTGELFF.

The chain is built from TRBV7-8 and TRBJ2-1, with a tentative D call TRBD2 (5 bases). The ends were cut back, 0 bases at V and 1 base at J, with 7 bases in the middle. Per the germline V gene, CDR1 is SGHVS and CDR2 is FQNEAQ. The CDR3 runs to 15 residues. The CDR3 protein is CASSLAPGSYNEQFF. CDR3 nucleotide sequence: TGTGCCAGCAGCTTAGCCCCGGGATCCTACAATGAGCAGTTCTTC. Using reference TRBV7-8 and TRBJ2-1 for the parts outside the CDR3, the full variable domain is GAGVSQSPRYKVAKRGQDVALRCDPISGHVSLFWYQQALGQGPEFLTYFQNEAQLDKSGLPSDRFFAERPEGSVSTLKIQRTQQEDSAVYLCASSLAPGSYNEQFFGPGTRLTVL.

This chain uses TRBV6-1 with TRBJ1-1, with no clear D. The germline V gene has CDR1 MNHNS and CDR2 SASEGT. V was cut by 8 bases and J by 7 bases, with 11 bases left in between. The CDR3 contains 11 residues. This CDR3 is CASESGFEAFF. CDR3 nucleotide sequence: TGTGCCAGCGAGAGTGGGTTTGAAGCTTTCTTT.

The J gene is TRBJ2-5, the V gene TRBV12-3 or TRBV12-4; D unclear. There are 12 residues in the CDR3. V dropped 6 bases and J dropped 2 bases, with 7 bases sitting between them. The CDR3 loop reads CASSFPQETQYF. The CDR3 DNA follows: TGTGCCAGCAGCTTCCCTCAAGAGACCCAGTACTTC.

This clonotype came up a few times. The CDR3 bases are TGTGCCAGCAGCTTGCTACGTCTGTGGGGTAGGGACACTGAAGCTTTCTTT. This gives the protein CASSLLRLWGRDTEAFF. V is TRBV13 and J is TRBJ1-1; D call uncertain. Trimming took off 3 bases at V and 3 bases at J, with 20 bases between the two ends. The CDR3 runs 17 residues. CDR1 is PRHDT, CDR2 FYEKMQ, per germline (reference sequence).

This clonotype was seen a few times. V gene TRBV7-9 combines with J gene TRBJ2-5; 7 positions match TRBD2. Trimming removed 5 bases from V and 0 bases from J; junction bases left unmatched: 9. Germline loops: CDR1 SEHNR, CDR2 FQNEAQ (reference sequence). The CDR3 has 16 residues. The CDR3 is CASSPRLAVYQETQYF. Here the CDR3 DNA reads TGTGCCAGCAGCCCAAGACTAGCAGTCTACCAAGAGACCCAGTACTTC.

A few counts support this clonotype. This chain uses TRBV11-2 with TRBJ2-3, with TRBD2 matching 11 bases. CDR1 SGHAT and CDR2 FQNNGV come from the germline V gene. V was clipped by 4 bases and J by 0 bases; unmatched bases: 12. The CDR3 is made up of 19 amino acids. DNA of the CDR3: TGTGCCAGCAGCTCTCCGGTGGGACTAGCGGATACTAGCACAGATACGCAGTATTTT. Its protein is CASSSPVGLADTSTDTQYF.

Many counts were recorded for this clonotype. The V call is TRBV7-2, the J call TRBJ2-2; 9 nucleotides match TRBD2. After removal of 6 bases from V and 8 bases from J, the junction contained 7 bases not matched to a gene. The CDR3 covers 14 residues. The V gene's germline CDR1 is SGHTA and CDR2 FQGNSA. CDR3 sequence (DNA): TGTGCCAGCAGATTAATAGCGGGAGTTGGGGAGCTGTTTTTT. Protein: CASRLIAGVGELFF.

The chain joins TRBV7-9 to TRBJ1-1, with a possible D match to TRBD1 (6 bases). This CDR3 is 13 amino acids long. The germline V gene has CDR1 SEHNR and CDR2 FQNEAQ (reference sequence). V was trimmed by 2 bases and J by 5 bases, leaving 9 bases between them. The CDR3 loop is CASSLKGETEAFF. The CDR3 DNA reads TGTGCCAGCAGCTTAAAGGGGGAGACTGAAGCTTTCTTT.

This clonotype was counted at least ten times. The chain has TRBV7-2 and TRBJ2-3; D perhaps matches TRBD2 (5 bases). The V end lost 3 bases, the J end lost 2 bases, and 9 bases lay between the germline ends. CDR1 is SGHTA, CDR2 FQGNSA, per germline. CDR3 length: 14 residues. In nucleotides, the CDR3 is TGTGCCAGCAGCTTCGACGGGATCACAGATACGCAGTATTTT. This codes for CASSFDGITDTQYF. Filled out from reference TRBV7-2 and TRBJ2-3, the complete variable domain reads GAGVSQSPSNKVTEKGKDVELRCDPISGHTALYWYRQSLGQGLEFLIYFQGNSAPDKSGLPSDRFSAERTGGSVSTLTIQRTQQEDSAVYLCASSFDGITDTQYFGPGTRLTVL.

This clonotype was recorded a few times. The CDR3 region is CASSKTSGGRDEQFF. CDR3 DNA sequence: TGTGCCAGCAGCAAAACTAGCGGAGGGAGGGATGAGCAGTTCTTC. V and J are TRBV7-6 and TRBJ2-1; 8 bases are shared with TRBD2. Germline lookup yields CDR1 SGHVS and CDR2 FNYEAQ. CDR3 length: 15 amino acids. V lost 5 bases and J lost 8; bases outside the gene matches: 11.

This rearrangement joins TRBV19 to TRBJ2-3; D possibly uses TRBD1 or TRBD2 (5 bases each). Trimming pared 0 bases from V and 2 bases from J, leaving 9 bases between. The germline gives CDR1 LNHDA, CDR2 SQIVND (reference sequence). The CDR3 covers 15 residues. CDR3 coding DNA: TGTGCCAGTAGTATAGATGGGGACCACACAGATACGCAGTATTTT. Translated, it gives CASSIDGDHTDTQYF.

The CDR3: CASSTLYGEVPYNEQFF. Here the CDR3 DNA reads TGTGCCAGCAGCACCCTCTACGGGGAGGTCCCCTACAATGAGCAGTTCTTC. J is TRBJ2-1 and V is TRBV7-9; D possibly corresponds to TRBD2 (6 bases). The CDR3 covers 17 residues. Germline lookup yields CDR1 SEHNR and CDR2 FQNEAQ (reference sequence). The V gene lost 5 bases and the J gene lost 2 bases, with 19 bases spanning the gap.

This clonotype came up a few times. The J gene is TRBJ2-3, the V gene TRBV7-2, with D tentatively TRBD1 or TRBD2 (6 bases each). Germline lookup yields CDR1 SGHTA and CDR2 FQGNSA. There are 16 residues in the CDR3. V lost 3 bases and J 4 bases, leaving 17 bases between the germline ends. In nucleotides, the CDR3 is TGTGCCAGCAGCTTGGGACTTAGGGGGGACGCAGATACGCAGTATTTT. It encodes CASSLGLRGDADTQYF.

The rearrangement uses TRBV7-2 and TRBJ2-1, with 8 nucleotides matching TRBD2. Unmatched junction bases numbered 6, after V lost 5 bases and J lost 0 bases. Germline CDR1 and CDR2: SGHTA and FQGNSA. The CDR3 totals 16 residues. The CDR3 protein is CASSGRGGSSYNEQFF. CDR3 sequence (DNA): TGTGCCAGCAGCGGTCGGGGGGGGAGCTCCTACAATGAGCAGTTCTTC.

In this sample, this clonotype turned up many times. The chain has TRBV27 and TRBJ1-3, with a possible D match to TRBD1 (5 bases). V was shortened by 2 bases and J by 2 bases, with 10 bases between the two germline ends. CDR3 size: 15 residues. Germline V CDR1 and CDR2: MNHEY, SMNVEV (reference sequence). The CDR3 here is CASSLKGFAGNTIYF. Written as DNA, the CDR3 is TGTGCCAGCAGTTTAAAGGGGTTCGCTGGAAACACCATATATTTT.

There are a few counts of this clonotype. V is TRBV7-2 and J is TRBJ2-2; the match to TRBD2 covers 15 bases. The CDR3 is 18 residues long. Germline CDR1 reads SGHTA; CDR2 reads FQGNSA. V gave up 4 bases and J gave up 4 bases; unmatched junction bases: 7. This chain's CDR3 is CASSWTSGRAVGTGELFF. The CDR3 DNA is TGTGCCAGCAGCTGGACTAGCGGGAGGGCCGTAGGCACCGGGGAGCTGTTTTTT.

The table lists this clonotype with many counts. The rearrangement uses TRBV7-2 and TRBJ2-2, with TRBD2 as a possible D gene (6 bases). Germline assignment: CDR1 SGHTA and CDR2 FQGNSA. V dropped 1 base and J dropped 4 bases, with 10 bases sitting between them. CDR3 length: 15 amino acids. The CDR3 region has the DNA TGTGCCAGCAGCTTAGGGAGGGGAGCCACCGGGGAGCTGTTTTTT. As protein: CASSLGRGATGELFF.

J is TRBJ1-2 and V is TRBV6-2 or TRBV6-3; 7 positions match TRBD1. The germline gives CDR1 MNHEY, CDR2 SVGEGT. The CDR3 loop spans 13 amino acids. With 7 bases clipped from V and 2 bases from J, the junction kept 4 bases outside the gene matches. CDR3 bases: TGTGCCAGCACTCCGACAGGGAACTATGGCTACACCTTC. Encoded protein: CASTPTGNYGYTF.

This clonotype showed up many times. This chain's CDR3 is CASSPGQGGSQPQHF. The CDR3 DNA reads as TGTGCCAGCAGCCCGGGACAGGGAGGAAGTCAGCCCCAGCATTTT. J is TRBJ1-5 and V is TRBV7-2; TRBD1 matches 9 bases. Germline V gene lookup returns CDR1 SGHTA and CDR2 FQGNSA. Trimming cost V 5 bases and J 6 bases; bases outside gene matches: 8. The CDR3 has 15 amino acids.